This T cell receptor beta chain was retrieved from a study of human T cells and chemical hapten exposure. Noted time point: patch test 2, 6 weeks after DPC sensitization. Treatment noted: therapeutic diphenylcyclopropenone sensitization with weekly scalp DPC. Unfractionated whole blood was the source of the extracted total RNA. TCRdb re-called the RACE reads through MiXCR, storing one row per CDR3 protein. There are around 82,000 distinct CDR3 sequences in the sample; around 7% occur only once, and 1% to 1.5% lies in the top ten. This clonotype was detected ten times or more. This CDR3 spans 13 amino acids. J gave up 5 bases and V 1 base, and 2 bases lay outside the gene matches. In germline, CDR1 is DFQATT, CDR2 SNEGSKA (reference sequence).

The source of this sequence is a woman under 40 with alopecia areata. Some clones in this sample may be carry-over from other donors' samples. The chain uses TRBV20-1 and TRBJ2-5; 9 bases align to TRBD2. The sequencing here drew on whole blood, taken in connection with sensitization to the hapten diphenylcyclopropenone (DPC). The CDR3 DNA follows: TGCAGTGCTAGAGGGGGGACTAGCGAGACCCAGTACTTC. Translation: CSARGGTSETQYF.